Listed below are T cell receptor beta chains from one sample, sequenced in a study of blood T cell repertoires in COVID-19. The table came from immunoSEQ multiplex PCR; TCRdb's copy has only in-frame clones and leaves some out. In the table there are about 76,000 clones, 70% to 90% of which are singletons. Input material: peripheral blood. Receptors originate from a man between 60 and 75 years old with COVID-19, enrolled during active disease. CDR3s include the opening cysteine and the closing phenylalanine or tryptophan. Each record gives: clone size, V gene, D gene, J gene, CDR3 protein, CDR3 DNA. A D gene is named only where the DNA matches it firmly. The size of a clone is reported for some rows only, either as once, few or many, or as a class for expanded clones.

abundance: few; v_gene: TRBV5-6; d_gene: NA; j_gene: TRBJ1-2; CDR3aa: CASSSPGGYGYTF; CDR3nt: TGTGCCAGCAGCTCCCCGGGGGGGTATGGCTACACCTTC
abundance: NA; v_gene: TRBV5-1; d_gene: NA; j_gene: TRBJ1-1; CDR3aa: CASSLATGDTEAFF; CDR3nt: TGCGCCAGCAGCTTGGCCACCGGGGATACTGAAGCTTTCTTT
abundance: few; v_gene: TRBV19; d_gene: NA; j_gene: TRBJ2-1; CDR3aa: CASNPFGTPGDNEQFF; CDR3nt: TGTGCCAGTAACCCCTTCGGGACACCCGGTGACAATGAGCAGTTCTTC
abundance: NA; v_gene: TRBV5-5; d_gene: TRBD2; j_gene: TRBJ2-7; CDR3aa: CARSAGPGGVYEQYF; CDR3nt: TGTGCCCGCAGCGCGGGGCCCGGGGGGGTTTACGAGCAGTACTTC
abundance: NA; v_gene: TRBV9; d_gene: NA; j_gene: TRBJ2-3; CDR3aa: CASSVNEGSVDTQYF; CDR3nt: TGTGCCAGCAGCGTAAACGAGGGTTCGGTGGATACGCAGTATTTT
abundance: NA; v_gene: TRBV7-6; d_gene: TRBD2; j_gene: TRBJ2-2; CDR3aa: CASTLMGASGGSTGELFF; CDR3nt: TGTGCCAGCACCCTTATGGGGGCTAGCGGGGGGTCAACCGGGGAGCTGTTTTTT
abundance: NA; v_gene: TRBV6-5; d_gene: TRBD2; j_gene: TRBJ2-5; CDR3aa: CASRDSGAQETQYF; CDR3nt: TGTGCCAGCAGGGATAGCGGGGCCCAAGAGACCCAGTACTTC
abundance: NA; v_gene: TRBV4-2; d_gene: NA; j_gene: TRBJ1-4; CDR3aa: CASANGEKLFF; CDR3nt: TGTGCCAGCGCGAACGGTGAAAAACTGTTTTTT
abundance: NA; v_gene: TRBV5-1; d_gene: NA; j_gene: TRBJ1-2; CDR3aa: CASSPGESYGYTF; CDR3nt: TGCGCCAGCAGCCCGGGAGAATCCTATGGCTACACCTTC
abundance: NA; v_gene: TRBV6-5; d_gene: NA; j_gene: TRBJ1-2; CDR3aa: CASSDPGHDYGYTF; CDR3nt: TGTGCCAGCAGCGATCCGGGACATGACTATGGCTACACCTTC
abundance: few; v_gene: TRBV6-1; d_gene: NA; j_gene: TRBJ1-5; CDR3aa: CASSELLDQPQHF; CDR3nt: TGTGCCAGCAGTGAATTACTCGATCAGCCCCAGCATTTT
abundance: once; v_gene: TRBV5-1; d_gene: TRBD1; j_gene: TRBJ1-1; CDR3aa: CASSSTGQRTEAFF; CDR3nt: TGCGCCAGCAGCTCGACAGGGCAACGCACAGAAGCTTTCTTT
abundance: NA; v_gene: TRBV6-5; d_gene: TRBD1; j_gene: TRBJ1-2; CDR3aa: CASSTQGASYGYTF; CDR3nt: TGTGCCAGCAGCACTCAGGGGGCATCGTATGGCTACACCTTC
abundance: NA; v_gene: TRBV14; d_gene: TRBD1; j_gene: TRBJ1-4; CDR3aa: CASSQETGGLFF; CDR3nt: TGTGCCAGCAGCCAAGAGACAGGGGGCCTGTTTTTT
abundance: NA; v_gene: TRBV6-5; d_gene: TRBD1; j_gene: TRBJ1-1; CDR3aa: CASSGGGNTEAFF; CDR3nt: TGTGCCAGTTCAGGGGGCGGGAACACTGAAGCTTTCTTT
abundance: NA; v_gene: TRBV2; d_gene: NA; j_gene: TRBJ2-7; CDR3aa: CASFTGAYEQYF; CDR3nt: TGTGCCAGTTTCACAGGAGCCTACGAGCAGTACTTC
abundance: NA; v_gene: TRBV11-3; d_gene: NA; j_gene: TRBJ2-7; CDR3aa: CASSYSVSTEQYF; CDR3nt: TGTGCCAGCAGCTATTCCGTGAGTACCGAGCAGTACTTC
abundance: NA; v_gene: TRBV7-6; d_gene: TRBD1; j_gene: TRBJ1-5; CDR3aa: CASSPGQGLGQPQHF; CDR3nt: TGTGCCAGCAGCCCAGGACAGGGTTTAGGTCAGCCCCAGCATTTT
abundance: NA; v_gene: TRBV2; d_gene: TRBD2; j_gene: TRBJ2-5; CDR3aa: CASSPESGTSGTETQYF; CDR3nt: TGTGCCAGCAGCCCCGAGAGCGGGACTAGCGGGACTGAGACCCAGTACTTC
abundance: once; v_gene: TRBV6-5; d_gene: NA; j_gene: TRBJ2-5; CDR3aa: CASSYLLGSGETQYF; CDR3nt: TGTGCCAGCAGTTACCTACTTGGATCGGGAGAGACCCAGTACTTC
abundance: NA; v_gene: TRBV28; d_gene: NA; j_gene: TRBJ1-2; CDR3aa: CAARRELSNYGYTF; CDR3nt: TGTGCCGCCAGACGGGAACTCTCTAACTATGGCTACACCTTC
abundance: NA; v_gene: TRBV21-1; d_gene: NA; j_gene: TRBJ1-6; CDR3aa: CASTYSPLHF; CDR3nt: TGTGCCAGCACTTATTCACCCCTCCACTTT
abundance: NA; v_gene: TRBV4-1; d_gene: TRBD2; j_gene: TRBJ2-2; CDR3aa: CASSQDRGSATGELFF; CDR3nt: TGCGCCAGCAGCCAAGACCGCGGGAGTGCCACCGGGGAGCTGTTTTTT
abundance: NA; v_gene: TRBV7-2; d_gene: TRBD2; j_gene: TRBJ2-6; CDR3aa: CASSLPRLAGGRGANVLTF; CDR3nt: TGTGCCAGCAGCTTGCCGCGACTAGCGGGAGGCCGTGGAGCCAACGTCCTGACTTTC
abundance: NA; v_gene: TRBV6-1; d_gene: NA; j_gene: TRBJ1-1; CDR3aa: CASSQAQGSTEAFF; CDR3nt: TGTGCCAGCAGTCAAGCGCAGGGGTCCACTGAAGCTTTCTTT
abundance: NA; v_gene: TRBV7-3; d_gene: TRBD2; j_gene: TRBJ2-2; CDR3aa: CASSQTSGRNGELFF; CDR3nt: TGTGCCAGCAGCCAAACTAGCGGGAGAAACGGGGAGCTGTTTTTT
abundance: NA; v_gene: TRBV6-5; d_gene: NA; j_gene: TRBJ2-2; CDR3aa: CASRLGTQNTGELFF; CDR3nt: TGTGCCAGCAGGTTAGGGACACAGAACACCGGGGAGCTGTTTTTT
abundance: once; v_gene: TRBV11-1; d_gene: NA; j_gene: TRBJ2-1; CDR3aa: CASSSGLGNEQFF; CDR3nt: TGTGCCAGCAGCTCCGGGTTGGGCAATGAGCAGTTCTTC
abundance: NA; v_gene: TRBV6-5; d_gene: NA; j_gene: TRBJ1-5; CDR3aa: CASSTPRDFNQPQHF; CDR3nt: TGTGCCAGCAGTACCCCCCGGGACTTCAATCAGCCCCAGCATTTT
abundance: few; v_gene: TRBV28; d_gene: TRBD2; j_gene: TRBJ2-7; CDR3aa: CASSLLAGGLEQYF; CDR3nt: TGTGCCAGCAGTTTACTAGCGGGGGGGCTCGAGCAGTACTTC
abundance: NA; v_gene: TRBV7-6; d_gene: TRBD2; j_gene: TRBJ2-3; CDR3aa: CASSSPLHGGGTDTQYF; CDR3nt: TGTGCCAGCAGCTCGCCTTTACATGGGGGGGGCACAGATACGCAGTATTTT
abundance: NA; v_gene: TRBV7-2; d_gene: NA; j_gene: TRBJ1-3; CDR3aa: CASSLGEQGIGNTIYF; CDR3nt: TGTGCCAGCAGCTTGGGGGAGCAGGGGATCGGAAACACCATATATTTT
abundance: NA; v_gene: TRBV12-3/TRBV12-4; d_gene: NA; j_gene: TRBJ1-1; CDR3aa: CASSLRVNTEAFF; CDR3nt: TGTGCCAGCAGTTTGAGAGTGAACACTGAAGCTTTCTTT
abundance: NA; v_gene: TRBV29-1; d_gene: NA; j_gene: TRBJ2-1; CDR3aa: CSVGADSNGNEQFF; CDR3nt: TGCAGCGTTGGGGCAGACAGCAACGGGAATGAGCAGTTCTTC
abundance: NA; v_gene: TRBV6-5; d_gene: TRBD1; j_gene: TRBJ2-7; CDR3aa: CASSYGTGTYEQYF; CDR3nt: TGTGCCAGCAGTTATGGGACAGGCACCTACGAGCAGTACTTC
abundance: NA; v_gene: TRBV12-3/TRBV12-4; d_gene: NA; j_gene: TRBJ2-1; CDR3aa: CASSLNDYEQFF; CDR3nt: TGTGCCAGCAGTTTAAATGACTATGAGCAGTTCTTC
abundance: NA; v_gene: TRBV6-2/TRBV6-3; d_gene: TRBD2; j_gene: TRBJ2-7; CDR3aa: CASSYGPTRISGIRGYEQYF; CDR3nt: TGTGCCAGCAGTTACGGGCCCACCAGGATTAGCGGGATAAGGGGCTACGAGCAGTACTTC
abundance: NA; v_gene: TRBV10-2; d_gene: NA; j_gene: TRBJ2-3; CDR3aa: CASSEFARDTDTQYF; CDR3nt: TGCGCCAGCAGTGAGTTTGCGCGGGACACAGATACGCAGTATTTT
abundance: NA; v_gene: TRBV11-1; d_gene: NA; j_gene: TRBJ2-4; CDR3aa: CASSSPGGAKNIQYF; CDR3nt: TGTGCCAGCAGCTCCCCCGGGGGAGCCAAAAACATTCAGTACTTC
abundance: few; v_gene: TRBV6-2/TRBV6-3; d_gene: TRBD1; j_gene: TRBJ1-2; CDR3aa: CASSFSWDRYGYTF; CDR3nt: TGTGCCAGCAGCTTCTCTTGGGACAGATATGGCTACACCTTC
abundance: once; v_gene: TRBV6-4; d_gene: NA; j_gene: TRBJ2-5; CDR3aa: CASKVAQSGETQYF; CDR3nt: TGTGCCAGCAAGGTAGCACAGTCGGGGGAGACCCAGTACTTC
abundance: few; v_gene: TRBV7-9; d_gene: TRBD1; j_gene: TRBJ2-7; CDR3aa: CASSLGTGDFYEQYF; CDR3nt: TGTGCCAGCAGCTTGGGGACAGGGGATTTTTACGAGCAGTACTTC
abundance: once; v_gene: TRBV30; d_gene: TRBD2; j_gene: TRBJ2-7; CDR3aa: CAWSWGGEQYF; CDR3nt: TGTGCCTGGAGTTGGGGGGGGGAGCAGTACTTC
abundance: once; v_gene: TRBV5-1; d_gene: TRBD2; j_gene: TRBJ2-2; CDR3aa: CASSWIAGSSGELFF; CDR3nt: TGCGCCAGCAGCTGGATAGCGGGGTCCTCGGGGGAGCTGTTTTTT